These T cell receptor beta chains were read from a single sample in a study of OX40 agonist ivuxolimab in advanced cancers. Method: immunoSEQ multiplex PCR; TCRdb's copy keeps in-frame clones and lacks some. The sample records 97,000 or so clones, around 89% being singletons. Specimen: CD4+ or CD8+ T cells sorted from blood, collected in a trial of the OX40 agonist ivuxolimab. These receptors came from an adult with an advanced solid tumor such as melanoma, head and neck, liver or kidney cancer. Each CDR3 is given with its conserved first and last residue. A D gene is named only where the DNA matches it firmly. The listing skips clone size in some rows; elsewhere it reads once, few, many or a size class.

>NA|TRBD2|TRBV30|TRBJ2-3
TGTGCCTGGAGTATTACTAGCGGGGGAACAGATACGCAGTATTTT
CAWSITSGGTDTQYF
>NA|NA|TRBV5-8|TRBJ2-3
TGTGCCAGCAGCTTGGGGACAAATGAGGATACGCAGTATTTT
CASSLGTNEDTQYF
>NA|TRBD2|TRBV4-1|TRBJ2-3
TGCGCCAGCAGCCAAGAAGGTTGGGGGGGGGCAGATACGCAGTATTTT
CASSQEGWGGADTQYF
>once|TRBD2|TRBV6-5|TRBJ2-1
TGTGCCAGCAGTTCACTAGCGGGAGCCTATAATGAGCAGTTCTTC
CASSSLAGAYNEQFF
>NA|NA|TRBV2|TRBJ1-2
TGTGCCAGCTCAACTACGACGGGCTCCTCTTATGGCTACACCTTC
CASSTTTGSSYGYTF
>NA|TRBD1|TRBV10-1|TRBJ2-1
TGCGCCAGCAGTGAGCCGGGACAGGGTGTCGATGAGCAGTTCTTC
CASSEPGQGVDEQFF
>NA|NA|TRBV5-6|TRBJ2-3
TGTGCCAGCAGCTTGGGTCAGGCCACAGATACGCAGTATTTT
CASSLGQATDTQYF
>NA|TRBD1|TRBV7-9|TRBJ1-5
TGTGCCAGCAGTTCCACAGGGGTCGGCCCCCAGCATTTT
CASSSTGVGPQHF
>NA|NA|TRBV7-9|TRBJ2-3
TGTGCCAGCAGCTTAACCGGGGGGCCCACAGATACGCAGTATTTT
CASSLTGGPTDTQYF
>NA|TRBD2|TRBV7-9|TRBJ2-1
TGTGCCAGCAGTCTGACTAGCGATTACAATGAGCAGTTCTTC
CASSLTSDYNEQFF
>NA|TRBD1|TRBV11-1|TRBJ2-6
TGTGCCAGCAGCCCCCGCGCCGGGACAGGGCCAGACGTCCTGACTTTC
CASSPRAGTGPDVLTF
>NA|NA|TRBV7-6|TRBJ2-7
TGTGCCAGCAGCCCGATAGGGGGCGGGAGGTTCAACGAGCAGTACTTC
CASSPIGGGRFNEQYF
>NA|TRBD1|TRBV18|TRBJ2-7
TGTGCCAGCTCAGTTGACAGGGGCGAGCAGTACTTC
CASSVDRGEQYF
>NA|TRBD1|TRBV29-1|TRBJ1-3
TGCAGCGTTGTCGGGACAGTATCTACCACCATATATTTT
CSVVGTVSTTIYF
>NA|NA|TRBV9|TRBJ2-1
TGTGCCAGCAGCGCCTCTAGTATCCCCTACAATGAGCAGTTCTTC
CASSASSIPYNEQFF
>NA|NA|TRBV5-1|TRBJ2-2
TGCGCCAGCAGCTACGGACTTGACACCGGGGAGCTGTTTTTT
CASSYGLDTGELFF
>NA|NA|TRBV6-1|TRBJ1-6
TGTGCCAGCAGTTCCAGGAGCTACTATAATTCACCCCTCCACTTT
CASSSRSYYNSPLHF
>NA|NA|TRBV10-1|TRBJ1-1
TGCGCCAGCAGTGAGTCGACTGGGACTCTAGAAGCTTTCTTT
CASSESTGTLEAFF
>NA|NA|TRBV19|TRBJ2-1
TGTGCCAGTAGTTATAGGGGCGGGGACGATGAGCAGTTCTTC
CASSYRGGDDEQFF
>NA|NA|TRBV19|TRBJ1-2
TGTGCCAGTTCCCTGGACGTACGAAACTATGGCTACACCTTC
CASSLDVRNYGYTF
>NA|NA|TRBV5-4|TRBJ2-7
TGTGCCAGCAGGGAAGATATTAGCTTATACGAGCAGTACTTC
CASREDISLYEQYF
>once|NA|TRBV6-1|TRBJ2-7
TGTGCCAGCAGTGTGGACAGTAAGCAGTACTTC
CASSVDSKQYF
>once|NA|TRBV5-1|TRBJ2-7
TGCGCCAGCAGGATGACGGGAGACTACGAGCAGTACTTC
CASRMTGDYEQYF
>NA|TRBD1|TRBV5-1|TRBJ2-2
TGCGCCAGCAGCTTGGTAACAGGGGTCACCGGGGAGCTGTTTTTT
CASSLVTGVTGELFF
>NA|TRBD1|TRBV4-2|TRBJ1-6
TGTGCCAGCAGCACGGGACAGAACTCCTATAATTCACCCCTCCACTTT
CASSTGQNSYNSPLHF
>NA|NA|TRBV10-3|TRBJ2-7
TGTGCCATCAGACCGGGACTCTGGGTGAGGAACGAGCAGTACTTC
CAIRPGLWVRNEQYF
>NA|TRBD2|TRBV9|TRBJ2-1
TGTGCCAGCAGCGCCCCCGGACTAGCGGGAGGGGCTGAGCAGTTCTTC
CASSAPGLAGGAEQFF
>NA|TRBD1|TRBV5-1|TRBJ1-1
TGCGCCAGCAGCCTTGGGACAGGGCGTGAAGCTTTCTTT
CASSLGTGREAFF
>few|NA|TRBV6-6|TRBJ2-2
TGTGCCAGCAGACCGACAGGTGCCGGGGAGCTGTTTTTT
CASRPTGAGELFF
>NA|NA|TRBV13|TRBJ2-3
TGTGCCAGCAGCTCCAGGACTGCGTATAGCACAGATACGCAGTATTTT
CASSSRTAYSTDTQYF
>NA|NA|TRBV6-1|TRBJ1-2
TGTGCCAGCACCTTTGGGGGCGCCTCCCTCTATGGCTACACCTTC
CASTFGGASLYGYTF
>once|NA|TRBV7-9|TRBJ2-3
TGTGCCAGCAGTCGACGGGACGACACAGATACGCAGTATTTT
CASSRRDDTDTQYF
>NA|NA|TRBV4-1|TRBJ2-2
TGCGCCAGCAGCCAAGCCTGGACAGCGAACACCGGGGAGCTGTTTTTT
CASSQAWTANTGELFF
>NA|TRBD2|TRBV6-4|TRBJ2-3
TGTGCCAGCAGTGACCCCTTTGGGACCCTACTAGCGCTGGCAGATACGCAGTATTTT
CASSDPFGTLLALADTQYF
>NA|NA|TRBV2|TRBJ2-5
TGTGCCAGCAGTGAAAAGGGACGGCCGGGGGAGACCCAGTACTTC
CASSEKGRPGETQYF
>NA|TRBD2|TRBV2|TRBJ2-5
TGTGCCAGCAGTGACTCCCTGTCGGGGGGGAAGACCCAGTACTTC
CASSDSLSGGKTQYF
>NA|TRBD1|TRBV19|TRBJ1-5
TGTGCCAGTAGTGTGACCCGAAGGGGGACAGGGAGCAATCAGCCCCAGCATTTT
CASSVTRRGTGSNQPQHF
>NA|NA|TRBV7-9|TRBJ2-7
TGTGCCAGCAGCTTGGGGGGAATCCCGGCAAACGAGCAGTACTTC
CASSLGGIPANEQYF
>NA|TRBD1|TRBV25-1|TRBJ2-7
TGTGCCAGCAGTCAACCTAGGACAGGGCTATCCTACGAGCAGTACTTC
CASSQPRTGLSYEQYF
>NA|NA|TRBV7-9|TRBJ2-7
TGTGCCAGCAGTTCCCCCGCCAGGGCCTACGAGCAGTACTTC
CASSSPARAYEQYF
>few|NA|TRBV30|TRBJ1-1
TGTGCCTGGAGCTACGGGTTGAACACTGAAGCTTTCTTT
CAWSYGLNTEAFF
>NA|NA|TRBV5-1|TRBJ2-3
TGCGCCAGCAGCTTGGAGGATACGCAGTATTTT
CASSLEDTQYF
>NA|NA|TRBV7-9|TRBJ1-2
TGTGCCAGCAGCTTAGAGACATACAACTACACCTTC
CASSLETYNYTF